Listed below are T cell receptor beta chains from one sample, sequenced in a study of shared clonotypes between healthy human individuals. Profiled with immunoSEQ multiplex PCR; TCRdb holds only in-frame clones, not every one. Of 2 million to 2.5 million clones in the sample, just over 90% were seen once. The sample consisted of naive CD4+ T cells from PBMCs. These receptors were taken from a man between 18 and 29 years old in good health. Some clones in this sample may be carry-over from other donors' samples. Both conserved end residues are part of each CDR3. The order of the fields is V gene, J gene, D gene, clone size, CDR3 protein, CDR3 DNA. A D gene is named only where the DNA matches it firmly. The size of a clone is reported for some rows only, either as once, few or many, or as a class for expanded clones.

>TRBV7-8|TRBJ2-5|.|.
CASNRYGTQYF
TGTGCCAGCAACCGATATGGGACCCAGTACTTC
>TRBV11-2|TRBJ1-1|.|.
CASSPGQSFLNTEAFF
TGTGCCAGCAGCCCCGGACAGTCATTTTTGAACACTGAAGCTTTCTTT
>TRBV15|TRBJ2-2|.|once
CATSRGGADTGELFF
TGTGCCACCAGCAGAGGGGGCGCGGACACCGGGGAGCTGTTTTTT
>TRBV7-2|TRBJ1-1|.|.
CASSLRGFEAFF
TGTGCCAGCAGCTTACGGGGTTTTGAAGCTTTCTTT
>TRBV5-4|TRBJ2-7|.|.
CASSKTSTLSYEQYF
TGTGCCAGCAGCAAAACTAGCACTCTCTCCTACGAGCAGTACTTC
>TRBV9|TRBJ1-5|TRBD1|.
CASRNRDRVRSQPQHF
TGTGCCAGCAGAAATAGGGACAGGGTACGCAGTCAGCCCCAGCATTTT
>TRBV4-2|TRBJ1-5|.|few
CASSQDLWGPQHF
TGTGCCAGCAGCCAAGACCTATGGGGGCCCCAGCATTTT
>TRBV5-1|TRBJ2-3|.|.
CASSFGRETTDTQYF
TGCGCCAGCAGCTTTGGCAGGGAGACCACAGATACGCAGTATTTT
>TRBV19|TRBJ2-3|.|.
CASSMQGPSTDTQYF
TGTGCCAGTAGTATGCAGGGCCCTAGCACAGATACGCAGTATTTT
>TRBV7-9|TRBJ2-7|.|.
CASNKAGTGSYEQYF
TGTGCCAGCAACAAAGCCGGGACTGGGTCCTACGAGCAGTACTTC
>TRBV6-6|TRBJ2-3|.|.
CASRKGLTDTQYF
TGTGCCAGCAGAAAGGGCCTCACAGATACGCAGTATTTT
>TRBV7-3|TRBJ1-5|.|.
CASSLRSRGGQPQHF
TGTGCCAGCAGCTTAAGAAGCAGGGGAGGTCAGCCCCAGCATTTT
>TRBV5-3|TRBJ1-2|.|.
CARSFPSYPYGYTF
TGTGCCAGAAGCTTTCCCTCATATCCCTATGGCTACACCTTC
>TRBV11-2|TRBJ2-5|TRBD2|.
CASSLVAGGVAKTQYF
TGTGCCAGCAGCTTAGTAGCGGGAGGAGTGGCGAAGACCCAGTACTTC
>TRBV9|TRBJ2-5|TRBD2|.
CASSVAGGVGQETQYF
TGTGCCAGCAGCGTAGCTGGGGGGGTAGGCCAAGAGACCCAGTACTTC
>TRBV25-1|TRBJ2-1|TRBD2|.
CASSEAGGGYNEQFF
TGTGCCAGCAGTGAAGCGGGAGGCGGGTACAATGAGCAGTTCTTC
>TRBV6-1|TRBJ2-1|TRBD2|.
CASIPGTSGHNEQFF
TGTGCCAGCATTCCCGGGACTAGCGGACACAATGAGCAGTTCTTC